This section outlines one TCR beta chain sequence together with its context. The data were taken from a study of OX40 agonist ivuxolimab in advanced cancers. Per germline, CDR1 SGHTS and CDR2 YDEGEE. J was trimmed by 2 bases and V by 5 bases; bases with no gene match: 7. There are 16 residues in the CDR3. Measured with immunoSEQ multiplex PCR; TCRdb has only the in-frame clones, and not every one. The repertoire holds 65,000 to 95,000 clones, with 87% as singletons. The chain joins TRBV5-8 to TRBJ2-1, with 10 bases aligning to TRBD2. The TCR originated in an adult with an advanced solid tumor such as melanoma, head and neck, liver or kidney cancer. The sequencing used CD4+ or CD8+ T cells sorted from blood, collected in a trial of the OX40 agonist ivuxolimab. DNA of the CDR3: TGTGCCAGCAGAAAGCGGACTAGCGGAACCTACAATGAGCAGTTCTTC. Translated, it gives CASRKRTSGTYNEQFF.